The source of this T cell receptor beta chain is a study of T cell responses to AZD1222 COVID-19 vaccine. Generated by immunoSEQ multiplex PCR, the TCRdb table keeps only in-frame clones and is missing some. The sample lists around 160,000 clones, approximately 94% occurring once. This specimen consisted of peripheral blood, obtained on day 0 of AZD1222 vaccination. The sequence was obtained from an adult in good health.

In DNA form, the CDR3 reads TGTGCCAGCAGTGAAGCGGGGGTAACCTACTATGGCTACACCTTC. This translates into CASSEAGVTYYGYTF. The V gene is TRBV6-1, the J gene TRBJ1-2; possible D gene TRBD1, 5 bases. This CDR3 has 15 residues. Germline CDR1 reads MNHNS; CDR2 reads SASEGT. Trimming took 0 bases from V and 3 from J, leaving 11 bases between them.